This T cell receptor beta chain comes out of a study of shared clonotypes between healthy human individuals. Whole-study results and caveats: Several donors held 5% to 5.5% of naive CD4 clonotypes in common.

Remarks on this clone: Its antigen is unidentified.

V lost 5 bases and J lost 3, with 19 bases in between. This CDR3 has 16 amino acids. Germline CDR1 SGHAT, CDR2 FQNNGV. The table came from immunoSEQ multiplex PCR; TCRdb's copy has only in-frame clones and leaves some out. The sample carries 1,400,000 or so clones, approximately 98.5% recorded once. The chain has TRBV11-2 and TRBJ1-1; tentative D call: TRBD1 (6 bases). The sequence was collected from a man aged 25 to 40 in good health. Material: naive CD4+ T cells sorted from blood. Subset in this sample: CD45RA+ positively selected. The CDR3 coding sequence is TGTGCCAGCAGCCTACTACACAGGGCTCTCGACACTGAAGCTTTCTTT. Its translation is CASSLLHRALDTEAFF.